This T cell receptor beta chain was documented in a study of T cells in localized non-small cell lung cancer. Overall study results and limits: The study found T cell clonality highest in uninvolved adjacent lung, above tumor. Heterogeneity remains possible because sequencing was limited to only one tumor region. Adjacent lung tissue had a median roughly 62 of the top 100 clones found in the tumor.

The V and J ends lost 6 bases and 4 bases respectively, with 16 bases between them. Germline V gives CDR1 SNHLY, CDR2 FYNNEI. This CDR3 contains 15 residues. The protocol was immunoSEQ multiplex PCR, while the TCRdb copy is restricted to in-frame clones and leaves out a portion. The sample has tens of thousands of clones; approximately 80% are singletons. On this clone itself: The antigen remains unidentified.

The chain uses TRBV2 and TRBJ1-5; D ambiguous. The sequence was obtained from a man between 40 and 69 years old with stage III lung adenocarcinoma. Sequenced here: peripheral blood mononuclear cells, sampled before any cancer treatment. CDR3 region: CASRAGTSGNQPQHF. In DNA form, the CDR3 reads TGTGCCAGCAGGGCCGGTACTTCGGGGAATCAGCCCCAGCATTTT.